One and the same sample provided the 18 T cell receptor beta chains below, sequenced in a study of long-term antiretroviral therapy in people with HIV. Running of the v3.0 immunoSEQ assay took place at survey level. Repertoires were generated with immunoSEQ multiplex PCR, while TCRdb's copy carries only in-frame clones and drops some. The sample has over 25,000 clones; just under 80% are singletons. The sample in question was unsorted PBMCs, obtained 1.5 years before starting antiretroviral therapy. The receptors derive from a man between 18 and 35 years old with HIV.

The rearrangement uses TRBV28 and TRBJ1-5; D is uncertain. Deletions cut 7 bases from V and 3 bases from J, with 13 bases between. Germline loops: CDR1 MDHEN, CDR2 SYDVKM. This CDR3 spans 14 amino acids. CDR3 in DNA: TGTGCCAGCACCACGAGGATTACCAATCAGCCCCAGCATTTT. Its protein is CASTTRITNQPQHF.

The gene calls are TRBV29-1 and TRBJ2-1; 11 nucleotides line up with TRBD2. CDR3 size: 14 residues. With V trimmed by 7 bases and J by 9 bases, 11 bases remained unmatched. The germline V gene encodes CDR1 SQVTM and CDR2 ANQGSEA. The CDR3 sequence is CSGELAGGGSEQFF. The CDR3 region has the DNA TGCAGCGGTGAGCTAGCGGGGGGCGGGAGTGAGCAGTTCTTC.

The V call is TRBV7-9, the J call TRBJ2-6; D perhaps matches TRBD1 (6 bases). This CDR3 has 16 residues. The V gene lost 5 bases and the J gene lost 0 bases, with 11 bases spanning the gap. CDR1 and CDR2 from the germline V gene are SEHNR and FQNEAQ (reference sequence). The CDR3 DNA sequence: TGTGCCAGCAGCCCACAGGGTTTCTCTGGGGCCAACGTCCTGACTTTC. Translating it yields CASSPQGFSGANVLTF.

This chain uses TRBV6-6 with TRBJ2-7; D call uncertain. This CDR3 spans 15 amino acids. With 10 bases removed from V and 2 bases from J, the gap between germline ends came to 21 bases. CDR1 MNHNY and CDR2 SVGAGI come from the germline V gene (reference sequence). CDR3 sequence: CATSPFKGSTYEQYF. CDR3 sequence (DNA): TGTGCCACCTCGCCCTTTAAGGGCAGCACCTACGAGCAGTACTTC.

V and J are TRBV5-1 and TRBJ2-5; D is unresolved. Germline V gene sequence: CDR1 SGHRS, CDR2 YFSETQ. Deletions cut 9 bases from V and 6 bases from J, with 3 bases between. This CDR3 is built from 8 residues. The chain's CDR3 is CATKTQYF. The CDR3 nucleotides read TGCGCCACAAAGACCCAGTACTTC.

The gene calls are TRBV9 and TRBJ2-2, with 7 bases matching TRBD2. The CDR3 has 15 amino acids. V lost 2 bases, J lost 1 base, and 2 bases stayed unmatched. Germline assignment: CDR1 SGDLS and CDR2 YYNGEE. Written as DNA, the CDR3 is TGTGCCAGCAGCGTTGGCGGGAGGAACACCGGGGAGCTGTTTTTT. Protein: CASSVGGRNTGELFF.

A single count supports this clone. The rearrangement joins TRBV27 to TRBJ2-7; D is possibly TRBD2 (5 bases). Trimming cost V 6 bases and J 0 bases, with 21 bases left between them. Germline V gene lookup returns CDR1 MNHEY and CDR2 SMNVEV (reference sequence). This CDR3 region has 17 residues. CDR3 nucleotide sequence: TGTGCCAGCAGCGCCTTAAGAGGGTCTAGCTACTCCTACGAGCAGTACTTC. Its translation: CASSALRGSSYSYEQYF.

This clone was observed a few times. CDR3 nucleotide sequence: TGTGCCAGCAGCTTGGGACATAGGGAGACCCAGTACTTC. As protein: CASSLGHRETQYF. J is TRBJ2-5 and V is TRBV7-3; D is possibly TRBD1 (6 bases). CDR1 is SGHTA, CDR2 FQGTGA, per germline. CDR3 length: 13 residues. V dropped 3 bases and J dropped 5 bases, with 10 bases sitting between them.

The V and J genes are TRBV6-6 and TRBJ1-5; the D gene is possibly TRBD1 (5 bases). Between the trimmed V and J ends, which lost 7 bases and 2 bases, there was a span of 18 bases. CDR3 length: 16 amino acids. Germline assignment: CDR1 MNHNY and CDR2 SVGAGI (reference sequence). The CDR3 sequence is CASTKPGGKGNQPQHF. CDR3 DNA: TGTGCCAGCACCAAACCCGGGGGAAAAGGCAATCAGCCCCAGCATTTT.

This clone has just a few counts. The CDR3 region is CASRTGGNTEAFF. CDR3 in DNA: TGTGCCAGCAGAACCGGGGGGAACACTGAAGCTTTCTTT. The V and J genes are TRBV5-4 and TRBJ1-1, with a possible D match to TRBD1 (5 bases). Trimming shortened V by 5 bases and J by 1 base, and 9 bases separated the two germline ends. Germline CDR1 SGHNT, CDR2 YYREEE (reference sequence). This CDR3 spans 13 amino acids.

This chain uses TRBV19 with TRBJ1-2; TRBD1 agrees at 7 bases. The CDR3 runs 16 residues. Germline V CDR1 and CDR2: LNHDA, SQIVND (reference sequence). With V trimmed by 4 bases and J by 5 bases, 13 bases remained unmatched. The CDR3 DNA follows: TGTGCCAGTAGTAACCCGACAAAGGGGGCTGGGTATGGCTACACCTTC. Its protein product is CASSNPTKGAGYGYTF.

The chain combines TRBV28 with TRBJ1-4; D remains unclear. Germline V lookup: CDR1 MDHEN, CDR2 SYDVKM. This CDR3 is built from 14 residues. The V and J ends lost 3 bases and 3 bases respectively, with 8 bases between them. The chain's CDR3 is CASSFPSSNEKLFF. The CDR3 nucleotides are TGTGCCAGCAGTTTTCCCTCGTCTAATGAAAAACTGTTTTTT.

This chain joins TRBV27 and TRBJ2-2; 9 nucleotides align to TRBD2. The V gene end was trimmed by 8 bases and the J gene end by 2 bases; junction bases not matched to a gene: 9. Germline V gene lookup returns CDR1 MNHEY and CDR2 SMNVEV (reference sequence). The CDR3 has 16 residues. The CDR3 coding sequence is TGTGCCAGCGGCTCTGCGCGGGAGGGCAACACCGGGGAGCTGTTTTTT. Protein product: CASGSAREGNTGELFF.

The chain carries TRBV2 and TRBJ1-1; 7 bases are shared with TRBD1. The length of the CDR3 is 15 residues. Germline V gene data show CDR1 as SNHLY and CDR2 as FYNNEI. With 5 bases clipped from V and 4 bases from J, the junction kept 10 bases outside the gene matches. CDR3 loop: CASSPVTGKVTEAFF. As DNA, the CDR3 is TGTGCCAGCAGTCCCGTGACAGGGAAAGTCACTGAAGCTTTCTTT.

This chain links TRBV5-1 with TRBJ2-1; D possibly matches TRBD1 or TRBD2 (5 bases each). Germline V lookup: CDR1 SGHRS, CDR2 YFSETQ. The CDR3 totals 16 residues. The germline V and J ends were trimmed by 3 bases and 0 bases, with 13 bases remaining between them. The CDR3 reads CASSSYGDLSYNEQFF. The CDR3 DNA reads as TGCGCCAGCAGCTCTTATGGGGACCTCTCCTACAATGAGCAGTTCTTC.

CDR3 in amino acids: CASSDGTGYGYTF. In nucleotides, the CDR3 is TGTGCCAGCAGTGACGGGACAGGGTATGGCTACACCTTC. The V call is TRBV6-1, the J call TRBJ1-2; 9 positions agree with TRBD1. V trimming: 3 bases; J trimming: 5 bases; junction bases outside the gene matches: 1. The CDR3 covers 13 residues. Per the germline V gene, CDR1 is MNHNS and CDR2 is SASEGT.

V and J are TRBV7-6 and TRBJ2-2, with 10 bases aligning to TRBD2. The trim removed 1 base at V and 5 bases at J, leaving 7 bases unmatched. Germline V gene lookup returns CDR1 SGHVS and CDR2 FNYEAQ. The CDR3 contains 17 residues. The CDR3 loop reads CASSLGQEGLATGELFF. The CDR3 region has the DNA TGTGCCAGCAGCTTAGGTCAAGAGGGACTAGCGACCGGGGAGCTGTTTTTT.

The V and J genes are TRBV19 and TRBJ2-1; D not certain. V was trimmed by 3 bases and J by 9 bases, leaving 9 bases between them. Germline V gene lookup returns CDR1 LNHDA and CDR2 SQIVND (reference sequence). The CDR3 contains 12 residues. The CDR3 reads CASSMGSPEQFF. For the CDR3, the DNA is TGTGCCAGTAGTATGGGCAGCCCTGAGCAGTTCTTC.